The clone carrying this TCR beta chain was seen many times. Its antigen is unidentified. This CDR3 spans 14 amino acids. CDR1 and CDR2 from the germline V gene are LGHNA and YNFKEQ. Trimming took off 4 bases at V and 4 bases at J, with 13 bases between the two ends. This entry is derived from a study of naive and memory T cell subsets. Findings of the study overall: Possibly reflecting memory cells re-expressing CD45RA, a few larger clonotypes occurred in naive repertoires, especially CD8.

Both TRBC1 and TRBC2 were covered by a beta constant-region primer of two equimolar oligonucleotides. The ligated cDNA underwent four PCR rounds using SP2 and nested alpha and beta constant-region primers. From the UMI-ligation and nested PCR reads, TCRdb called clonotypes with MiXCR, one entry per CDR3 protein. The profile shows roughly 100,000 distinct CDR3 sequences, around 11% of them singletons. CMV status came from CD4+ T cell IFNgamma after overnight CMV lysate stimulation of fresh PBMCs. After CD4 positive bead selection, the CD4-negative fraction gave CD8 T cells. The sample was naive CD4+ T cells from blood. The V and J genes are TRBV4-2 and TRBJ2-5, with D possibly TRBD1 on 6 matching bases. This TCR was recovered from a human donor in good health. The chain's CDR3 is CASSLVGRGETQYF. CDR3 coding DNA: TGTGCCAGCAGCCTCGTCGGCAGGGGAGAGACCCAGTACTTC.